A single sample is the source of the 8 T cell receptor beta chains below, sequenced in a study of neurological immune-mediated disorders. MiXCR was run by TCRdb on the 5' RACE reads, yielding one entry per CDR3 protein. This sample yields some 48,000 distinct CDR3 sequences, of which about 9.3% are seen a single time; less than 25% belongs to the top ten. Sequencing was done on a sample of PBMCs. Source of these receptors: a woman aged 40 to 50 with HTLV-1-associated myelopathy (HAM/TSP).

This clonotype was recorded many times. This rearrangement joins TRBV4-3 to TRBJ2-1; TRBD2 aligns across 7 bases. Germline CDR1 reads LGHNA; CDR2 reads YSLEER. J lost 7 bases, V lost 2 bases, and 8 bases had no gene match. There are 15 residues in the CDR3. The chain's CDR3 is CASSQKLTSPNEQFF. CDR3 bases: TGCGCCAGCAGCCAAAAGCTGACTAGCCCTAATGAGCAGTTCTTC.

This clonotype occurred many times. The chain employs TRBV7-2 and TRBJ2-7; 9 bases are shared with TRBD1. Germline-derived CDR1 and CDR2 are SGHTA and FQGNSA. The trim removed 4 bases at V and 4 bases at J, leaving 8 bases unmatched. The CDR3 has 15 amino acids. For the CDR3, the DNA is TGTGCCAGCAGCTGGGGAAACAGGGGGCTTTACGAGCAGTACTTC. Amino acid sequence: CASSWGNRGLYEQYF. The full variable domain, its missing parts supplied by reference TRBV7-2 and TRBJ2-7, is GAGVSQSPSNKVTEKGKDVELRCDPISGHTALYWYRQSLGQGLEFLIYFQGNSAPDKSGLPSDRFSAERTGGSVSTLTIQRTQQEDSAVYLCASSWGNRGLYEQYFGPGTRLTVT.

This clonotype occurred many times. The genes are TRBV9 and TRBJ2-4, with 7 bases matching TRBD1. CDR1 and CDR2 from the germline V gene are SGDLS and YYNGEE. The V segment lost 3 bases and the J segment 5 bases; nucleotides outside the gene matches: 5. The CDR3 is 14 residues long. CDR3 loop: CASSGQGLENIQYF. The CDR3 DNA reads TGTGCCAGCAGCGGACAGGGATTGGAAAACATTCAGTACTTC.

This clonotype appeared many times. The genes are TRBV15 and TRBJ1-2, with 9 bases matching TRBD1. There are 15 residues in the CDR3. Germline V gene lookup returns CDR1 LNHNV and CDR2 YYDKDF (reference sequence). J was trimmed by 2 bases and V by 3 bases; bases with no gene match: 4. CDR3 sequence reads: CATSSRDRENYGYTF. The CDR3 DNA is TGTGCCACCAGCAGCCGGGACAGGGAAAACTATGGCTACACCTTC.

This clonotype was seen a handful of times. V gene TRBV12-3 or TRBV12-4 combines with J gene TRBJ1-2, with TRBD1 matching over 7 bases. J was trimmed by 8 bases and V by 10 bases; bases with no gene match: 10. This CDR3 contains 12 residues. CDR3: CAIGGRGHGYTF. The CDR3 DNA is TGTGCCATTGGGGGGAGGGGGCACGGCTACACCTTC.

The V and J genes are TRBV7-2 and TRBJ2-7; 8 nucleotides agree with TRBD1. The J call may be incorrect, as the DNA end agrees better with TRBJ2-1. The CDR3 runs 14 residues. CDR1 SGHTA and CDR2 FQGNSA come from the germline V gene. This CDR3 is CASSFRTGSGEQFF. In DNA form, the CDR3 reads TGTGCCAGCAGCTTCCGGACAGGGTCGGGGGAGCAGTTCTTC.

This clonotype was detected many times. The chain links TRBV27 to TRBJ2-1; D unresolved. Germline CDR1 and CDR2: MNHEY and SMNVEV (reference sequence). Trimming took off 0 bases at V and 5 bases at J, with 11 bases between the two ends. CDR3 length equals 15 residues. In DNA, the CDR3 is TGTGCCAGCAGTTTATCGATCGGGTCCCACAATGAGCAGTTCTTC. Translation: CASSLSIGSHNEQFF.

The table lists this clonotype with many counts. The CDR3 here is CATSRAPGRIQDQPQHF. CDR3 in DNA: TGTGCCACCAGCAGAGCTCCGGGAAGGATCCAGGATCAGCCCCAGCATTTT. This chain connects TRBV15 to TRBJ1-5; D unclear. The CDR3 loop spans 17 amino acids. V lost 1 base and J lost 5, with 18 bases in between. CDR1 is LNHNV, CDR2 YYDKDF, per germline (reference sequence).